This TCR beta chain was identified during a study of OX40 agonist ivuxolimab in advanced cancers. For the wider study: Ivuxolimab was an agonistic, fully human IgG2 monoclonal antibody directed against OX40 (CD134), a costimulatory receptor. Intravenous ivuxolimab was administered to patients every 2 weeks at six dose levels: 0.01, 0.1, 0.3, 1.5, 3 and 10 mg/kg. Of the roughly 51 patients in dose escalation, about 20 had hepatocellular carcinoma, about 15 had melanoma, 9 had renal cell carcinoma and 9 had head and neck cancer. In the dose-escalation cohort, roughly 80% of patients were male, and the mean age was about 55 years, with a range of about 23 to 90. Prior anti-PD-1, anti-PD-L1 or anti-CTLA-4 therapy was permitted, and checkpoint inhibitors had been received by around 40% of dose-escalation patients. Partial responses were achieved by three dose-escalation patients, of whom one had hepatocellular carcinoma and two had cutaneous melanoma. The point of sequencing TCRbeta in the periphery was to test whether ivuxolimab changed TCR sequence diversity and drove clonal T-cell expansion. The paper reports the monotherapy dose-escalation portion (N of about 54 patients) of the phase I ivuxolimab trial.

To sequence the TCRbeta CDR3 region, genomic DNA was isolated from the sorted cells. TCRbeta CDR3 regions were sequenced using the immunoSEQ Assay. The clones in this table, taken by TCRdb from immuneACCESS, are in-frame only. Not every clone is retained; where verified, under half of the shortfall comes from an unresolved V gene, and the cause of the rest is unknown. This sample lists about 68,000 clones; 80% to 90% were detected once. The ten most abundant clones make up under 2% of the sample. As encoded in the germline V gene, CDR1 is MDHEN while CDR2 is SYDVKM. Including the terminal cysteine and phenylalanine, the CDR3 comprises 12 residues. Solely the CDR3 DNA is kept, with 36 bases framed from the first base. V ends up 3 bases short and J 11 bases short, with an unmatched junction base count of 6. Comment on this clone: This receptor's antigen is unknown. The sample holds no much larger clone one base away, and base qualities are not on file.

Patients with autoimmune disease history or receiving systemic immunosuppression were excluded from the trial. Peripheral blood for TCR sequencing was drawn from every dose cohort at baseline, at cycle 4 day 1 and at cycle 7 day 1. Samples came from an open-label, multicenter, first-in-human phase I dose-escalation trial of ivuxolimab. The trial enrolled adults with locally advanced or metastatic head and neck squamous cell, hepatocellular, melanoma or renal cell carcinoma. Before TCR sequencing, CD4+ T cells and CD8+ T cells were sorted from peripheral blood as separate populations. The investigation overall reported the following: Clonal expansion of both CD4+ and CD8+ blood T cells was observed from baseline to week 6 at doses 0.1 to 3.0 mg/kg. Which antigens the clonally expanded peripheral T cells were specific for was not determined. Low levels of normalized T-cell clonal expansion were also seen in some patients who did not respond. After ivuxolimab, CD8+ T cells had more expanded clones than CD4+ T cells on average. In the 0.1-3.0 mg/kg groups, partial responders had among the lowest normalized peripheral clonal expansion, particularly in CD8+ T cells.

The chain uses TRBV28 and TRBJ1-1, with TRBD1 matching 7 junction bases. Sequencing used CD4+ or CD8+ T cells sorted from blood, obtained in a trial of the OX40 agonist ivuxolimab. The TCR originated in an adult with an advanced solid tumor such as melanoma, head and neck, liver or kidney cancer. CDR3 loop: CASSFRQGLAFF. The DNA is as follows: TGTGCCAGCAGTTTCCGACAGGGTTTGGCTTTCTTT. This CDR3, with the reference TRBV28 and TRBJ1-1 proteins standing in past its ends, gives the full variable domain DVKVTQSSRYLVKRTGEKVFLECVQDMDHENMFWYRQDPGLGLRLIYFSYDVKMKEKGDIPEGYSVSREKKERFSLILESASTNQTSMYLCASSFRQGLAFFGQGTRLTVV.